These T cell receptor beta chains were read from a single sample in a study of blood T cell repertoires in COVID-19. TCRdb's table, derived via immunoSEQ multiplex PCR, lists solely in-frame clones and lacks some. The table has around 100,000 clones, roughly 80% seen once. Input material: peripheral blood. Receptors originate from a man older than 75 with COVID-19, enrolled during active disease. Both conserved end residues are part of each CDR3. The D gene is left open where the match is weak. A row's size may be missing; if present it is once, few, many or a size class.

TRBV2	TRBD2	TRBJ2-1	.	CASSRSGGLNEQFF	TGTGCCAGCAGCCGCAGCGGGGGTCTCAATGAGCAGTTCTTC
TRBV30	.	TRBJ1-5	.	CAWLQGNFGQPQHF	TGTGCCTGGCTCCAGGGGAACTTTGGTCAGCCCCAGCATTTT
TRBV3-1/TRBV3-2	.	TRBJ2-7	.	CASRRQPAYEQYF	TGTGCCAGTCGTAGACAGCCTGCCTACGAGCAGTACTTC
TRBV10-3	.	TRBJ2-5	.	CASSKGETQYF	TGTGCCTCTTCAAAGGGGGAGACCCAGTACTTC
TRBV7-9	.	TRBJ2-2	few	CASSLSQGSTGELFF	TGTGCCAGCAGCTTATCGCAGGGGAGCACCGGGGAGCTGTTTTTT
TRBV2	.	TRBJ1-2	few	CASSEDSRVGGYTF	TGTGCCAGCAGTGAGGACAGTAGGGTAGGTGGCTACACCTTC
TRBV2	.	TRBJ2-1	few	CASRVDKNNEQFF	TGTGCCAGCAGAGTGGACAAGAACAATGAGCAGTTCTTC
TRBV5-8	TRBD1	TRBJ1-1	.	CASSKSWGTGTEAFF	TGTGCCAGCAGTAAAAGTTGGGGGACAGGCACTGAAGCTTTCTTT
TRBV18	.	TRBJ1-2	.	CASSPPEGNYGYTF	TGTGCCAGCTCACCACCGGAGGGGAACTATGGCTACACCTTC
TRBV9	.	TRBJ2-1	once	CASSPRSYNEQFF	TGTGCCAGCAGCCCTAGGAGCTACAATGAGCAGTTCTTC
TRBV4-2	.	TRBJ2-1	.	CASSPGGDEQFF	TGTGCCAGCAGCCCGGGGGGCGATGAGCAGTTCTTC
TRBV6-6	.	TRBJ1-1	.	CASRTGQNTEAFF	TGTGCCAGCAGGACGGGTCAGAACACTGAAGCTTTCTTT
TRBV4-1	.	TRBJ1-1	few	CASSQDHLQPWANTEAFF	TGCGCCAGCAGCCAAGACCATCTCCAGCCATGGGCTAACACTGAAGCTTTCTTT
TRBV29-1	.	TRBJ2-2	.	CSVEGSTGELFF	TGCAGCGTTGAAGGCAGCACCGGGGAGCTGTTTTTT
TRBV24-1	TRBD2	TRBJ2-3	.	CATQAGGVADTQYF	TGTGCCACCCAAGCGGGGGGGGTCGCAGATACGCAGTATTTT
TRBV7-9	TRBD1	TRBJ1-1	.	CASSKGQGQYTEAFF	TGTGCCAGCAGCAAGGGACAGGGGCAATACACTGAAGCTTTCTTT
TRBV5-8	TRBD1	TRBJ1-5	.	CASSLGTGTGRQPQHF	TGTGCCAGCAGCTTGGGGACCGGGACAGGGAGACAGCCCCAGCATTTT
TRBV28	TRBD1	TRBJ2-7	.	CASSPVTGYNEQYF	TGTGCCAGCAGTCCCGTGACAGGGTACAACGAGCAGTACTTC
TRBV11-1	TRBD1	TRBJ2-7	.	CASSWRQGLYEQYF	TGTGCCAGCAGCTGGAGACAGGGCCTGTACGAGCAGTACTTC
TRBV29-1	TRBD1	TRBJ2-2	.	CSVRDRGNTGELFF	TGCAGCGTCAGGGACAGGGGGAACACCGGGGAGCTGTTTTTT
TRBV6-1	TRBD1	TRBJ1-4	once	CASSLPGQDEKLFF	TGTGCCAGCAGTCTTCCGGGACAGGATGAAAAACTGTTTTTT
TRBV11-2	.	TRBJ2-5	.	CASSPAGRRQETQYF	TGTGCCAGCAGCCCCGCAGGCCGTCGGCAAGAGACCCAGTACTTC
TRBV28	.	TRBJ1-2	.	CASSSPANYGYTF	TGTGCCAGCAGTTCACCGGCTAACTATGGCTACACCTTC
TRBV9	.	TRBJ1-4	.	CASSVAARGGVEKLFF	TGTGCCAGCAGCGTAGCTGCCCGCGGTGGAGTTGAAAAACTGTTTTTT
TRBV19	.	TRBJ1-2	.	CASAWGPSYGYTF	TGTGCCAGTGCCTGGGGGCCTAGCTATGGCTACACCTTC
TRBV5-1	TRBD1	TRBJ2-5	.	CASSLVMDRGGTQYF	TGCGCCAGCAGCTTGGTTATGGACAGGGGCGGGACCCAGTACTTC
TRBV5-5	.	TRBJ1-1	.	CASSLDRGVGEAFF	TGTGCCAGCAGCTTGGATCGGGGGGTGGGTGAAGCTTTCTTT
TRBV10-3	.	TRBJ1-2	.	CAISTGLNYGYTF	TGTGCCATCAGCACAGGGCTTAACTATGGCTACACCTTC
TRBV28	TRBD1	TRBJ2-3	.	CASSTTGTGGFDTQYF	TGTGCCAGCAGTACGACCGGGACAGGGGGCTTTGATACGCAGTATTTT
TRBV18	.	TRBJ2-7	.	CASSPRVRFTYEQYF	TGTGCCAGCTCACCCCGGGTCCGATTTACCTACGAGCAGTACTTC
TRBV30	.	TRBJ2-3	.	CAWRRADTQYF	TGTGCCTGGAGGCGGGCAGATACGCAGTATTTT
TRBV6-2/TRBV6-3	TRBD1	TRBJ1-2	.	CASSRTGEGDYGYTF	TGTGCCAGCAGTCGGACAGGCGAGGGAGACTATGGCTACACCTTC
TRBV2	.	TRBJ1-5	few	CASSEALSGNQPQHF	TGTGCCAGCAGTGAAGCGCTTTCCGGGAATCAGCCCCAGCATTTT
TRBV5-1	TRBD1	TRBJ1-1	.	CASSLGTGVTEAFF	TGCGCCAGCAGCTTGGGGACAGGGGTCACTGAAGCTTTCTTT
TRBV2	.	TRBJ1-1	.	CASSDVTHTEAFF	TGTGCCAGCAGTGATGTGACACACACTGAAGCTTTCTTT
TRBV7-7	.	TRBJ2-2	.	CASSLASPGYGGELFF	TGTGCTAGCAGCTTAGCTAGTCCGGGGTACGGCGGGGAGCTGTTTTTT
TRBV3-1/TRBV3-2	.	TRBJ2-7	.	CASSQLRTPEQYF	TGTGCCAGCAGCCAATTGCGTACTCCCGAGCAGTACTTC
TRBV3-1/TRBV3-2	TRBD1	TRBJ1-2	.	CASSLTLGQGGHGYTF	TGTGCCAGCAGCCTAACCTTAGGACAGGGAGGTCATGGCTACACCTTC
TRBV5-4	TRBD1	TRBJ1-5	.	CASSLVTGGVVNQPQHF	TGTGCCAGCAGCTTGGTGACAGGGGGGGTAGTCAATCAGCCCCAGCATTTT
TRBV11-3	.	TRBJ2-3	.	CASSRRTGTDTQYF	TGTGCCAGCAGCCGTCGGACAGGCACAGATACGCAGTATTTT
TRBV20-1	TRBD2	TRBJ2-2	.	CSASTGTRPGELFF	TGCAGTGCTAGTACCGGGACTAGACCCGGGGAGCTGTTTTTT
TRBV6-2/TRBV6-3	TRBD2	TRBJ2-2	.	CASSYGLASNTGELFF	TGTGCCAGCAGTTACGGACTAGCCTCGAACACCGGGGAGCTGTTTTTT
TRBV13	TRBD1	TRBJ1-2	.	CASSYTRTGVFGSNYGYTF	TGTGCCAGCAGTTATACTAGGACAGGGGTCTTTGGGTCTAACTATGGCTACACCTTC
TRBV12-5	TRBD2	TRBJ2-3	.	CASGKRLAGADTQYF	TGTGCTAGTGGTAAGAGACTAGCGGGTGCTGATACGCAGTATTTT
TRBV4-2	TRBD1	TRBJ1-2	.	CASSQVEGQGAFGYGYTF	TGTGCCAGCAGCCAAGTTGAGGGACAGGGGGCCTTTGGCTATGGCTACACCTTC
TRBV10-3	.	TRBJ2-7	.	CAIALQSSYEQYF	TGTGCCATCGCTCTACAGAGCTCCTACGAGCAGTACTTC
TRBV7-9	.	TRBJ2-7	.	CASSLQDSSEQYF	TGTGCCAGCAGCCTCCAGGACAGTTCCGAGCAGTACTTC
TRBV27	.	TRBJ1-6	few	CASSLLSYNSPLHF	TGTGCCAGCAGTTTACTCTCCTATAATTCACCCCTCCACTTT